A single sample gave rise to the 21 T cell receptor beta chains below, sequenced in a study of T cell changes during pregnancy in multiple sclerosis (dated by TCRdb to between 2018 and 2021). Library preparation used the immunoSEQ multiplex PCR assay. This immuneACCESS table, as held by TCRdb, lists in-frame sequences with V and J called but not all clones. Of the missing ones, under half trace to an unresolved V gene in checked studies; the others have no known cause. This sample is represented by fewer than 65,000 clones; 92% of them were singletons. Together, the top ten hold 0.39% of the sample. Material: CD4+ T cells from peripheral blood mononuclear cells, obtained after pregnancy. The receptors derive from a female donor with multiple sclerosis, enrolled in a pregnancy study.

The chain uses TRBV5-1 and TRBJ2-1, with a possible D match to TRBD2 (5 bases). The CDR3 contains 15 residues. V was shortened by 5 bases and J by 0 bases, with 12 bases between the two germline ends. Germline CDR1 reads SGHRS; CDR2 reads YFSETQ. CDR3 sequence reads: CASRVTGSSYNEQFF. DNA for the CDR3: TGCGCCAGCAGAGTGACTGGGAGCTCCTACAATGAGCAGTTCTTC. The full variable domain, in which reference TRBV5-1 and TRBJ2-1 provide the parts outside the CDR3, is KAGVTQTPRYLIKTRGQQVTLSCSPISGHRSVSWYQQTPGQGLQFLFEYFSETQRNKGNFPGRFSGRQFSNSRSEMNVSTLELGDSALYLCASRVTGSSYNEQFFGPGTRLTVL.

As DNA, the CDR3 is TGCGCCAGCAGCCCCGTGGAGACTCGGGCGGGGGAGCAGTACTTC. This gives the protein CASSPVETRAGEQYF. The chain combines TRBV5-1 with TRBJ2-7; tentatively, D is TRBD2 (6 bases). Germline V gives CDR1 SGHRS, CDR2 YFSETQ. CDR3 length: 15 amino acids. The V gene lost 4 bases and the J gene lost 7 bases, with 21 bases spanning the gap. The full variable domain, completed using reference TRBV5-1 and TRBJ2-7, is KAGVTQTPRYLIKTRGQQVTLSCSPISGHRSVSWYQQTPGQGLQFLFEYFSETQRNKGNFPGRFSGRQFSNSRSEMNVSTLELGDSALYLCASSPVETRAGEQYFGPGTRLTVT.

The rearrangement uses TRBV2 and TRBJ2-7; D might be TRBD2 (5 bases). Trimming pared 7 bases from V and 3 bases from J, leaving 19 bases between. There are 15 residues in the CDR3. CDR1 is SNHLY, CDR2 FYNNEI, per germline. The CDR3 spells CASIKDGLVYYEQYF. The CDR3 DNA reads as TGTGCCAGCATCAAGGACGGACTGGTTTACTACGAGCAGTACTTC.

This chain joins TRBV5-1 and TRBJ2-3, with TRBD1 identical over 7 bases. V gave up 3 bases and J gave up 4 bases; unmatched junction bases: 5. Germline values: CDR1 SGHRS, CDR2 YFSETQ. The CDR3 spans 14 residues. Here the CDR3 DNA reads TGCGCCAGCAGCTGGGACAGTCCGGCAGATACGCAGTATTTT. This gives the protein CASSWDSPADTQYF.

This chain joins TRBV18 and TRBJ2-1, with unresolved D. Germline CDR1 and CDR2: KGHSH and LQKENI. V was shortened by 2 bases and J by 0 bases, with 8 bases between the two germline ends. The CDR3 length is 15 residues. CDR3 amino acids: CASSPKQSSYNEQFF. Here the CDR3 DNA reads TGTGCCAGCTCACCAAAACAGAGCTCCTACAATGAGCAGTTCTTC. The whole variable domain, filled in from reference TRBV18 and TRBJ2-1, reads NAGVMQNPRHLVRRRGQEARLRCSPMKGHSHVYWYRQLPEEGLKFMVYLQKENIIDESGMPKERFSAEFPKEGPSILRIQQVVRGDSAAYFCASSPKQSSYNEQFFGPGTRLTVL.

The J gene is TRBJ2-5, the V gene TRBV18, with D possibly TRBD1 on 5 matching bases. Germline V gives CDR1 KGHSH, CDR2 LQKENI. This CDR3 has 14 amino acids. Trimming left V 1 base short and J 5 bases short, with 11 bases between. CDR3 DNA sequence: TGTGCCAGCTCACCACAGGGTAACAGGGAGACCCAGTACTTC. Translating gives CASSPQGNRETQYF.

As to this clone: A read error is likely, as this CDR3 ends without the conserved phenylalanine or tryptophan. No DNA is shown, since the ends of the CDR3 on it are uncertain; the CDR3 is the one TCRdb lists. The chain employs TRBV6-1 and TRBJ1-1; the D segment call TRBD1 is taken from the table without a DNA check. The CDR3 spans 15 residues, counting both ends. In germline, CDR1 is MNHNS, CDR2 SASEGT. The CDR3 loop is CASSLWGEGGKNRAV.

The CDR3 DNA is TGTGCCTGGAGTGTGAGAGCGGGAGGGCCTCAAGCCAAAAACATTCAGTACTTC. Protein sequence: CAWSVRAGGPQAKNIQYF. This chain connects TRBV30 to TRBJ2-4; 10 bases are shared with TRBD2. V lost 0 bases and J lost 0; bases outside the gene matches: 8. Germline CDR1 GTSNPN, CDR2 SVGIG (reference sequence). The CDR3 extends over 18 amino acids.

This chain connects TRBV19 to TRBJ2-1; 9 bases are a match to TRBD2. Germline CDR1 reads LNHDA; CDR2 reads SQIVND (reference sequence). The CDR3 contains 17 residues. J gave up 0 bases and V 5 bases, and 8 bases lay outside the gene matches. The CDR3 reads CASSFTSGLSSYNEQFF. CDR3 DNA: TGTGCCAGTAGTTTCACTAGCGGGCTCTCCTCCTACAATGAGCAGTTCTTC. The full variable domain, with the rest looked up from reference TRBV19 and TRBJ2-1, is DGGITQSPKYLFRKEGQNVTLSCEQNLNHDAMYWYRQDPGQGLRLIYYSQIVNDFQKGDIAEGYSVSREKKESFPLTVTSAQKNPTAFYLCASSFTSGLSSYNEQFFGPGTRLTVL.

J is TRBJ1-5 and V is TRBV2; TRBD1 might be the D (6 bases). V lost 4 bases to trimming and J lost 1 base, with 14 bases between them. Looked up from germline, CDR1 is SNHLY and CDR2 is FYNNEI. This CDR3 has 16 residues. As DNA, the CDR3 is TGTGCCAGCAGTGCAGTACAGGGCGTGAGCAATCAGCCCCAGCATTTT. Translated: CASSAVQGVSNQPQHF. The whole variable domain, filled in from reference TRBV2 and TRBJ1-5, reads EPEVTQTPSHQVTQMGQEVILRCVPISNHLYFYWYRQILGQKVEFLVSFYNNEISEKSEIFDDQFSVERPDGSNFTLKIRSTKLEDSAMYFCASSAVQGVSNQPQHFGDGTRLSIL.

This chain links TRBV7-8 with TRBJ2-3; maybe TRBD2 (6 bases). Trimming left V 1 base short and J 0 bases short, with 11 bases between. The CDR3 length is 16 residues. CDR1 is SGHVS and CDR2 is FQNEAQ in the germline V gene. Here the CDR3 reads CASSLETRISTDTQYF. DNA for the CDR3: TGTGCCAGCAGCTTAGAGACTAGGATTAGCACAGATACGCAGTATTTT.

V usage is TRBV19 and J usage is TRBJ1-2; TRBD1 aligns across 9 bases. The V gene's germline CDR1 is LNHDA and CDR2 SQIVND (reference sequence). V was pared by 6 bases and J by 8 bases, with 4 bases of the junction left unmatched. The CDR3 loop spans 12 amino acids. CDR3 sequence reads: CASRTGGGGYTF. DNA of the CDR3: TGTGCCAGTAGGACAGGGGGTGGAGGCTACACCTTC. Complete variable domain (other parts from reference TRBV19 and TRBJ1-2): DGGITQSPKYLFRKEGQNVTLSCEQNLNHDAMYWYRQDPGQGLRLIYYSQIVNDFQKGDIAEGYSVSREKKESFPLTVTSAQKNPTAFYLCASRTGGGGYTFGSGTRLTVV.

The gene calls are TRBV15 and TRBJ2-5; 7 bases fit TRBD2. After removal of 1 base from V and 4 bases from J, the junction contained 9 bases not matched to a gene. Germline-derived CDR1 and CDR2 are LNHNV and YYDKDF (reference sequence). This CDR3 has 16 amino acids. CDR3 sequence reads: CATSRGASGSGETQYF. CDR3 bases: TGTGCCACCAGCAGAGGGGCTAGCGGCAGCGGAGAGACCCAGTACTTC.

The chain joins TRBV2 to TRBJ2-5, with 7 bases lining up with TRBD2. With 0 bases clipped from V and 6 bases from J, the junction kept 13 bases outside the gene matches. Germline CDR1 SNHLY, CDR2 FYNNEI. CDR3 length: 17 amino acids. The CDR3 bases are TGTGCCAGCAGTGAAGCGTTTAGGGCGGGAGCGGGAAAGACCCAGTACTTC. Amino acids: CASSEAFRAGAGKTQYF.

V is TRBV11-3 and J is TRBJ2-7, with TRBD2 matching 7 bases. The CDR3 totals 13 residues. V dropped 8 bases and J dropped 7; count of bases not matched to a gene: 11. Germline V gene sequence: CDR1 SGHNT, CDR2 YENEEA. CDR3 DNA sequence: TGTGCCAGCGGAGCGGGACCCCTGGGGGAGCAGTACTTC. Amino acid sequence: CASGAGPLGEQYF. The full variable domain, its missing parts supplied by reference TRBV11-3 and TRBJ2-7, is EAGVVQSPRYKIIEKKQPVAFWCNPISGHNTLYWYLQNLGQGPELLIRYENEEAVDDSQLPKDRFSAERLKGVDSTLKIQPAELGDSAVYLCASGAGPLGEQYFGPGTRLTVT.

V gene TRBV5-4 combines with J gene TRBJ2-7; D uncertain. Germline assignment: CDR1 SGHNT and CDR2 YYREEE (reference sequence). The CDR3 loop spans 12 amino acids. The germline V and J ends were trimmed by 0 bases and 6 bases, with 7 bases remaining between them. CDR3 coding DNA: TGTGCCAGCAGCTTGGATTCGGGCGAGCAGTACTTC. Its translation: CASSLDSGEQYF.

The chain links TRBV7-2 to TRBJ2-1; the match to TRBD2 covers 8 bases. From germline, CDR1 is SGHTA and CDR2 FQGNSA. The CDR3 has 17 amino acids. After removal of 3 bases from V and 4 bases from J, the junction contained 11 bases not matched to a gene. CDR3 DNA sequence: TGTGCCAGCAGCTTCCTTCGTGGAGCGGGAGAGTACAATGAGCAGTTCTTC. Translated: CASSFLRGAGEYNEQFF.

This clone was counted a single time. CDR3: CASSFGTLRGCTF. In DNA form, the CDR3 reads TGTGCCAGCAGCTTCGGGACACTAAGGGGGTGCACCTTC. The rearrangement uses TRBV11-2 and TRBJ1-2, with a weak D call TRBD1 (6 bases). CDR3 length: 13 residues. V lost 3 bases and J lost 13, with 18 bases in between. The germline CDR1 and CDR2 sequences are SGHAT and FQNNGV.

The genes are TRBV11-2 and TRBJ2-1, with a weak D call TRBD2 (5 bases). The CDR3 spans 16 residues. V dropped 5 bases and J dropped 3 bases, with 17 bases sitting between them. Germline CDR1 is SGHAT and CDR2 is FQNNGV. In DNA, the CDR3 is TGTGCCAGCAGCACCCCCCGGGATTCCCACTACAATGAGCAGTTCTTC. Its translation is CASSTPRDSHYNEQFF.

The chain joins TRBV11-1 to TRBJ2-7; TRBD2 might be the D (6 bases). Trimming took off 5 bases at V and 0 bases at J, with 11 bases between the two ends. This CDR3 is built from 14 residues. CDR1 is SGHAT, CDR2 FQDESV, per germline (reference sequence). CDR3 DNA sequence: TGTGCCAGCAGCCCAGGGAGGAACTCCTACGAGCAGTACTTC. Its protein is CASSPGRNSYEQYF.

The V gene is TRBV6-1, the J gene TRBJ1-1; 9 nucleotides agree with TRBD1. This CDR3 has 14 amino acids. Trimming at V came to 4 bases and at J to 5 bases, leaving 5 bases not matched to a gene. Per the germline V gene, CDR1 is MNHNS and CDR2 is SASEGT. The CDR3 loop is CASSGGTGTTEAFF. The CDR3 region has the DNA TGTGCCAGCAGTGGAGGGACAGGGACGACTGAAGCTTTCTTT.